The entry below gives a single TCR beta chain sequence along with its context. The target antigen is unknown. This could be a read error, since a much larger clone is one nucleotide away. This sample's RNA came from whole unsorted tissue. This record belongs to a study of tumor and adjacent non-tumor tissue in lung cancer. Study as a whole: Aged about 31 to 80 years, patients included 10 men and a handful of women with stage I to III disease.

Findings and caveats of the study: Tumor repertoires had a smaller top 100 clone share than normal lung. Higher tumor TCR diversity was associated with shorter survival. Significantly higher TCR diversity was found in tumor than normal lung.

The length of the CDR3 is 16 residues. Germline V lookup: CDR1 MNHNS, CDR2 SASEGT. The library came from three nested PCR rounds adapted from ARM-PCR protocols. TCRdb re-derived calls from the multiplex PCR reads in MiXCR, one entry per CDR3 protein. The sample gives about 200,000 distinct CDR3 sequences, approximately 74% of which show up once; approximately 25% is in the top ten. The TCR originated in a man between 60 and 70 years old with non-small cell lung cancer. Sequenced input: lung tumor tissue. The V gene is TRBV6-1, the J gene TRBJ2-7, with TRBD2 matching over 11 bases. CDR3 nucleotide sequence: TGTGCCAGCATTGCGAGCGGGACTAGCGGTTCCTACGAGCATTACTTC. Translating it yields CASIASGTSGSYEHYF.